This paragraph covers one TCR beta chain sequence. This clone occurred a few times. There is no known antigen for this receptor. Base qualities are not provided; no much larger clone lies one nucleotide away. The data derive from a study of shared clonotypes between healthy human individuals (dated by TCRdb to the early 2020s). Regarding the study in general: The cohort comprised a couple of women and three men aged 18 to 49 years. Each donor's leukapheresis produced roughly between roughly 0.85 and 10 billion PBMCs. For each donor, three plates each were used for CD4 naive and CD4 memory, two plates were used for CD8 naive, and one plate was used for CD8 memory. The study deeply sequenced blood TCR repertoires of five healthy adults to estimate repertoire size and the extent of clonotype sharing between individuals. To increase sequencing depth and limit assay-specific biases, different laboratories used diverse techniques to prepare libraries and sequence TCR repertoires.

Counted from cysteine to phenylalanine, this CDR3 has 15 amino acids. The kept DNA is CDR3 alone, 45 bases in frame from the first base. Looking up the germline V gene yields CDR1 KGHSH and CDR2 LQKENI. The V and J ends are trimmed by 2 bases and 3 bases, leaving 14 bases between them. CD8 naive samples consisted of CD45RO-negative cells that were positively selected for CCR7, yielding a CD45RA+CCR7+ population without TemRA cells. The donors were healthy, HIV-negative adults who had no recently reported acute infections or vaccinations. All donors were Caucasian adults living in Nashville, Tennessee, USA. Blood was obtained by leukapheresis, after which PBMCs were separated by Ficoll-Histopaque density gradient centrifugation and cryopreserved in liquid nitrogen vapor phase. Purity and quantity of every magnetically sorted T cell population were checked by analytical flow cytometry. From each sorted fraction, genomic DNA was isolated and quantified by UV absorbance on a Nanodrop 2000c.

The paper as a whole reports these results and caveats: Pairwise subsampling led to the expectation that sequencing depth would affect the degree of clonotype sharing among donors. Higher generation probabilities were observed for clonotypes shared by all four sorted-subset donors than for non-shared clonotypes. Naive subsets generally had larger estimated clonotype richness than memory subsets. Because the study included a small number of donors, the genetic and exposure-history diversity represented was limited. Sampling was restricted to blood, and TCR repertoires in tissue are likely to differ from TCR repertoires in blood. Rarefaction of sorted-subset datasets indicated incomplete sequencing despite the large sequencing depth. Roughly 5% of naive CD4, around 3.6% of naive CD8, 2.3% of memory CD4, and more than 0.35% of memory CD8 clonotypes were shared across a few donors.

TCR CDR3 regions were amplified from genomic DNA by multiplex PCR using the deep immunoSEQ assay. For each cell subset, the extracted genomic DNA was distributed evenly across all wells of several immunoSEQ 96-well plates, and each plate served as one replicate. Each replicate PCR for sorted subsets received around 200 ng genomic DNA, equal to some 32,000 T cell genomes. Purified libraries were measured with a Qubit 3.0 fluorometer, size-checked on a Bioanalyzer 2100, and measured again with the KAPA Library Quantification kit. A separate single-read 150-cycle Illumina NextSeq 550 flow cell was used to sequence each immunoSEQ 96-well plate. On the study's bioinformatics: Because the immunoSEQ output included only junctional sequences and no quality scores, the filtering could not be the same as the filtering used for full-length reads. To assign V/J genes and CDR3, sequences were annotated using PyIR, a Python wrapper for IgBLAST v1.9, with IMGT germline references. Any read was removed if the V/J assignment was weak (E-value above 1e-6), the CDR3 was missing, or the read contained stop codons, out-of-frame junctions, or ambiguous translated residues. V3J clonotypes were defined as sequences sharing an identical inferred V gene, J gene, and CDR3 amino acid sequence. Percentage overlap between repertoires was calculated by dividing the number of shared unique clonotypes by the size of the smaller repertoire. Richness of each repertoire was evaluated using RTK rarefaction, the Chao1 estimator, and Recon v2.1 estimates of unobserved clonotypes. OLGA was used to compute generation probabilities for all TCRbeta clonotypes that the gDNA method yielded from a few donors. This immuneACCESS table, as held by TCRdb, lists in-frame sequences with V and J called but not all clones. Of the missing ones, under half trace to an unresolved V gene in checked studies; the others have no known cause. V, J and clone size reflect that table, while D and trimming were determined from the DNA. The sample contains 760,000 or so clones, approximately 96% of them found a single time. The ten largest account for around 0.25% of the sample.

The sequence was obtained from a man in his thirties or forties in good health. The sequence is built from TRBV18 and TRBJ2-7; the D gene is tentatively TRBD1 or TRBD2, each matching 5 bases. Source material: naive CD8+ T cells sorted from blood. The sample's cell subset or site label is to be understood as: CD45RA+CCR7+. The nucleotide sequence reads TGTGCCAGCTCACCAAGGGACCCGGAAGACTACGAGCAGTACTTC. It encodes CASSPRDPEDYEQYF.